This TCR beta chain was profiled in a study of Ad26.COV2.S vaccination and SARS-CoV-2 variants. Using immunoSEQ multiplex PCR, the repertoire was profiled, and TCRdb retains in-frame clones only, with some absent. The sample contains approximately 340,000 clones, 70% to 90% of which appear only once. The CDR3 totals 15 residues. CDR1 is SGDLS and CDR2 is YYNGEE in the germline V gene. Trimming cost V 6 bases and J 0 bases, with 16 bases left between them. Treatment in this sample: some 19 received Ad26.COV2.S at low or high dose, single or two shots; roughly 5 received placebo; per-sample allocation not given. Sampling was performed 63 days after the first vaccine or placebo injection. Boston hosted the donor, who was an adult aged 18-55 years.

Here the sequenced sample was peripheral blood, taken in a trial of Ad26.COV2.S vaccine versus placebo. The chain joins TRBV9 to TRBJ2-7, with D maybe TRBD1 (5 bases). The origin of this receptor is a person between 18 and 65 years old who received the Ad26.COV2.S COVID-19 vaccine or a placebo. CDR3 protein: CASTRAAASSYEQYF. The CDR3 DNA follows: TGTGCCAGCACCAGGGCTGCCGCTAGCTCCTACGAGCAGTACTTC. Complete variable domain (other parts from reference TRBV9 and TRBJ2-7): DSGVTQTPKHLITATGQRVTLRCSPRSGDLSVYWYQQSLDQGLQFLIQYYNGEERAKGNILERFSAQQFPDLHSELNLSSLELGDSALYFCASTRAAASSYEQYFGPGTRLTVT.